This T cell receptor (beta chain) was observed in a study of T cells in Graves' hyperthyroidism and ophthalmopathy (dated by TCRdb to the late 2010s). A note on the overall study: Peripheral blood was sampled at the time of initial diagnosis, prior to any treatment. The study also compared thyroid tissue and blood T-cell repertoires from several Graves' hyperthyroidism patients. The paper reports TCR Vbeta CDR3 sequencing of more than 120 peripheral blood samples: over 40 ophthalmopathy, under 85 hyperthyroidism and around 17 progressor patients. After blood sampling, hyperthyroidism patients were treated with methimazole at a starting dose of 30 mg daily, and ophthalmopathy patients were treated with high-dose intravenous methylprednisolone. An independent validation cohort of 18 to 20 hyperthyroidism patients and about 16 patients who later progressed to ophthalmopathy tested prospective prediction of ophthalmopathy. To identify TCR V-J signatures that set the groups apart, the researchers used a discovery cohort of 100 patients, made up of roughly 40 with Graves' ophthalmopathy and 55 to 65 with stable Graves' hyperthyroidism. The 75 to 100 discovery patients were randomly split 7:3 into training and test sets.

Study-wide conclusions, independent of this receptor: During validation, the model predicted progression to ophthalmopathy a median of about 5.9 months ahead of onset, with around 70% sensitivity and around 72% specificity. No statistical method was used to fix the sample size in advance, and group allocation was not hidden from the investigators. A model built on a 13 V-J signature distinguished ophthalmopathy from stable hyperthyroidism, reaching approximately 89% sensitivity and around 81% specificity in cross-validation and 80%/75% in testing. Blood samples also contained most of the expanded thyroid clonotypes (frequency above 0.001), which suggests that blood repertoires may reflect thyroid immune responses.

This clonotype occurred many times. This clone's antigen is unknown. No much larger clone is present one base from it, and per-base qualities are unavailable. Amplification of TCR beta CDR3 regions was carried out from RNA transcripts. The first round of RT-PCR for the TCR CDR3 was performed with the HTBI primer set and the Qiagen OneStep RT-PCR kit. Libraries were constructed in a second round of multiplex PCR, after which size selection and purification were performed. Libraries were sequenced paired-end with 100 bp reads on an Illumina HiSeq2000. Under the source paper's analysis protocol: SOAPnuke was used to process the raw data, throwing out any read that contained adapters or uncalled bases, had a mean Phred below 15, or lacked an exact constant-primer or identifier match. High-quality paired reads were merged with COPE v1.2.5, and unique nucleotide sequences were defined as clonotypes. MiTCR v1.1 was used to align the clonotypes against IMGT TRBV, TRBD and TRBJ reference segments. The analysis was restricted to V-J combinations with a frequency above 0.0001, which together covered 99% to 99.2% of the repertoires. A TCS score was defined as the ratio between F50 (clonal expansion) and ExV (chaos), using BLOSUM62-based TCRdist between CDR3 peptides within each V-J. Welch's t-statistics and random forest reduced fewer than 550 V-J features to about 13, which were used in a naive Bayes classifier (R e1071). The public reads were run again by TCRdb, first through fastp at Q25 and then through MiXCR, and only productive beta chains were kept. Rows are unified per CDR3 protein, each entry keeping the most common DNA and genes. TCRdb's processing, not the authors', yielded these V and J calls. The sample profile shows about 690,000 distinct CDR3 sequences; 17% of them were found once. The ten largest clones add up to about 16% of the sample.

Stable Graves' hyperthyroidism was defined as no progression to ophthalmopathy during 18 months of follow-up. Hyperthyroidism patients were newly diagnosed, had a disease duration of under 2 months, and were aged 18 to 65 years. Exclusion was applied to patients with uncontrolled infections, other autoimmune diseases, pregnancy or lactation. Diagnoses were based on clinical symptoms, serum thyroxine and TRAb, thyroid ultrasound and orbital computed tomography. Ficoll-Paque density gradient centrifugation was used to isolate PBMCs from approximately 10 ml of fresh peripheral blood. Trizol reagent was used to extract total RNA, and RNA quality was then checked on an Agilent 2100 Bioanalyzer. This sequence originates from a man aged 50 or older with Graves' hyperthyroidism. The sequenced sample was blood.

For the CDR3, the sequence is CASSLDPSGEETQYF. The DNA is as follows: TGTGCCAGCAGCTTAGATCCGTCAGGGGAGGAGACCCAGTACTTC. The rearranged segments are TRBV11-2 and TRBJ2-5, with a weak D call of TRBD1 (6 bases match). Reading the germline V gene gives CDR1 SGHAT and CDR2 FQNNGV. The junction carries 13 bases between V and J, which are trimmed by 0 bases and 5 bases respectively. From the cysteine through the phenylalanine, the CDR3 covers 15 amino acids. Only the CDR3 portion is preserved as DNA: 45 bases, with reading frame beginning at the first base. Outside the CDR3, residues come from the reference TRBV11-2 and TRBJ2-5 proteins, so the full variable domain is: EAGVAQSPRYKIIEKRQSVAFWCNPISGHATLYWYQQILGQGPKLLIQFQNNGVVDDSQLPKDRFSAERLKGVDSTLKIQPAKLEDSAVYLCASSLDPSGEETQYFGPGTRLLVL.